In its sample, the clone carrying this TCR beta chain was seen many times. These data belong to a study of T-cell reconstitution after alpha-beta-depleted transplantation in children. Researchers prepared the TCRbeta library using unique molecular identifiers, the study reports. One entry per CDR3 protein results from TCRdb running MiXCR on the PCR reads. Here the sample spans around 960,000 distinct CDR3 sequences, about 26% being singletons. Germline loops: CDR1 MNHEY, CDR2 SMNVEV (reference sequence). The CDR3 is made up of 15 amino acids. Germline trimming cut 3 bases from V and 4 bases from J; bases unmatched to any gene: 4.

This sequence originates from a boy in the first two years of life who had a stem cell transplant for SCID, so the T cells may come from the graft donor. Material: PBMCs, mostly from graft donor cells, obtained 360 days after TCRalphabeta/CD19-depleted stem cell transplant. V gene TRBV27 combines with J gene TRBJ2-1, with 9 bases that match TRBD2. The CDR3 nucleotides are TGTGCCAGCAGTTTGACTAGCGGAAGATACAATGAGCAGTTCTTC. Translated: CASSLTSGRYNEQFF.